This T cell receptor beta chain was sequenced in a study of T cell responses to AZD1222 COVID-19 vaccine. Study information: Second-dose timings of about 4 or about 12 weeks were pooled.

With respect to this clone: What it binds is not known.

Overall study findings and caveats: Spike-wide coverage was observed for vaccine-associated CD4 TCRs, with dominant responses at 160-218 and 743-854. Only a handful of individuals given AZD1222 were seropositive at baseline.

The protocol was immunoSEQ multiplex PCR, while the TCRdb copy is restricted to in-frame clones and leaves out a portion. Of some 150,000 clones in the sample, over 90% were seen once. The sample consisted of peripheral blood, taken on day 0 of AZD1222 vaccination. The clonotype was recovered from an adult in good health.

The CDR3 DNA is TGTGCCAGCTCTGTTCTCGGGGGCGAGTTGAATGAGCAGTTCTTC. Protein: CASSVLGGELNEQFF. The chain joins TRBV18 to TRBJ2-1; D may match TRBD1 or TRBD2 (6 bases each). V was cut by 6 bases and J by 7 bases, with 19 bases left in between. Looked up from germline, CDR1 is KGHSH and CDR2 is LQKENI. The CDR3 is 15 residues long.